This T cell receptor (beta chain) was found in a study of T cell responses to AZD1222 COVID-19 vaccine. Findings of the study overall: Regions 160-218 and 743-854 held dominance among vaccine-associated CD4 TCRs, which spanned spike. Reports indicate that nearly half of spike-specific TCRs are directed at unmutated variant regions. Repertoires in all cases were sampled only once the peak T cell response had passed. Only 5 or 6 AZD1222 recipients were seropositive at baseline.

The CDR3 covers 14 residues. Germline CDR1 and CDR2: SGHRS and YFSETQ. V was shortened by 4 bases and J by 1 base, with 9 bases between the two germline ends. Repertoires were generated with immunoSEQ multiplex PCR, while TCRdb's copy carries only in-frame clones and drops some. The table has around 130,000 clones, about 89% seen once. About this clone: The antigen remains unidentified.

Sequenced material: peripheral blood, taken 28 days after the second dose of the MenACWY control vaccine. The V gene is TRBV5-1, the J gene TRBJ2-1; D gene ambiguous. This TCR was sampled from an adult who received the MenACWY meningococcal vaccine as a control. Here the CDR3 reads CASSTGESYNEQFF. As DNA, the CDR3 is TGCGCCAGCAGCACCGGAGAGTCCTACAATGAGCAGTTCTTC. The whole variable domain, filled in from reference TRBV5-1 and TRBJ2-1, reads KAGVTQTPRYLIKTRGQQVTLSCSPISGHRSVSWYQQTPGQGLQFLFEYFSETQRNKGNFPGRFSGRQFSNSRSEMNVSTLELGDSALYLCASSTGESYNEQFFGPGTRLTVL.